The 25 T cell receptor beta chains presented below share a single source sample, sequenced in a study of T cells in Graves' hyperthyroidism and ophthalmopathy (dated by TCRdb to the late 2010s). The library was built by means of multiplex PCR. The data were produced on an Illumina HiSeq 2000. The TCR beta CDR3 regions were amplified from RNA transcripts. For the first round of RT-PCR on the TCR CDR3, the HTBI primer set was used together with the Qiagen OneStep RT-PCR kit. TCRdb passed the public sequencing reads through fastp at Q25 and MiXCR, retaining productive beta sequences. All rows with the same CDR3 protein become a single entry with the most common DNA and genes. For this sample the table gives about 350,000 distinct CDR3 sequences, of which 14% were detected only once. Clones ranked in the top ten supply just under 25% of the sample. Input material: blood. The receptors were sampled from a woman in her 30s with Graves' hyperthyroidism.

This clonotype was counted at least ten times. The rearrangement uses TRBV7-2 and TRBJ1-2; no clear D. The germline CDR1 and CDR2 sequences are SGHTA and FQGNSA. Trimming left V 5 bases short and J 7 bases short, with 17 bases between. CDR3 length equals 14 residues. The CDR3 DNA is TGTGCCAGCAGCCCTAGGGATAACTATCGTGGCTACACCTTC. This sequence encodes CASSPRDNYRGYTF. The variable domain in full, completed from reference TRBV7-2 and TRBJ1-2, reads GAGVSQSPSNKVTEKGKDVELRCDPISGHTALYWYRQSLGQGLEFLIYFQGNSAPDKSGLPSDRFSAERTGGSVSTLTIQRTQQEDSAVYLCASSPRDNYRGYTFGSGTRLTVV.

This clonotype was counted between two and nine times. The rearrangement uses TRBV20-1 and TRBJ2-1, with 7 bases lining up with TRBD2. Germline V gene sequence: CDR1 DFQATT, CDR2 SNEGSKA (reference sequence). Trimming cost V 1 base and J 1 base; bases outside gene matches: 4. The length of the CDR3 is 15 residues. CDR3 nucleotides: TGCAGTGCTAGAGGGGGGAGGGTTTCCTACAATGAGCAGTTCTTC. Translation: CSARGGRVSYNEQFF.

This clonotype was seen ten or more times. The gene calls are TRBV5-1 and TRBJ2-7, with TRBD2 identical over 7 bases. Germline lookup yields CDR1 SGHRS and CDR2 YFSETQ. V shed 1 base and J 3 bases; nucleotides not matched to a gene: 7. The CDR3 has 15 amino acids. The CDR3 protein is CASSLNGEGLYEQYF. In DNA, the CDR3 is TGCGCCAGCAGCTTGAACGGGGAGGGTCTCTACGAGCAGTACTTC.

As for this clonotype: A much larger clonotype is one base distant, so this may be a read error. V gene TRBV19 combines with J gene TRBJ1-5; D ambiguous. CDR3 length: 14 amino acids. The V end was cut by 8 bases, the J end by 4 bases, with 15 bases between. Germline CDR1 is LNHDA and CDR2 is SQIVND (reference sequence). CDR3 sequence: CASGKGRANQPQHF. DNA of the CDR3: TGTGCCAGTGGTAAAGGGAGGGCAAATCAGCCCCAGCATTTT.

The rearrangement uses TRBV7-9 and TRBJ2-5; 12 bases align to TRBD2. Germline V lookup: CDR1 SEHNR, CDR2 FQNEAQ (reference sequence). This CDR3 is built from 15 residues. The J segment lost 7 bases and the V segment lost 5 bases, leaving 8 bases of the junction unmatched. DNA for the CDR3: TGTGCCAGCAGCCGAACTAGCGGGAGGATGGGGACCCAGTACTTC. Protein sequence: CASSRTSGRMGTQYF.

A few counts support this clonotype. The chain couples TRBV6-1 to TRBJ1-5, with D uncertain. The CDR3 contains 15 residues. Trimming pared 4 bases from V and 0 bases from J, leaving 10 bases between. The germline V gene encodes CDR1 MNHNS and CDR2 SASEGT. CDR3 protein: CASSVPVYSNQPQHF. The CDR3 nucleotides read TGTGCCAGCAGTGTGCCAGTTTATAGCAATCAGCCCCAGCATTTT.

Here the CDR3 DNA reads TGTGCCAGCAGCTTAGGGTGGAAGGACACTGAAGCTTTCTTT. Amino acids: CASSLGWKDTEAFF. This chain connects TRBV7-2 to TRBJ1-1; D is undetermined. CDR3 length equals 14 residues. Germline V gene lookup returns CDR1 SGHTA and CDR2 FQGNSA. Trimming stripped 1 base from V and 3 bases from J, with 9 bases between.

V and J are TRBV6-1 and TRBJ1-2; TRBD1 might be the D (5 bases). Looked up from germline, CDR1 is MNHNS and CDR2 is SASEGT. The CDR3 length is 13 residues. Between the trimmed V and J ends, which lost 2 bases and 2 bases, there was a span of 6 bases. CDR3 in amino acids: CASSERDNYGYTF. The CDR3, as DNA: TGTGCCAGCAGTGAACGGGACAACTATGGCTACACCTTC.

This clonotype appeared a few times. The chain combines TRBV10-2 with TRBJ1-2; 8 positions agree with TRBD1. J was trimmed by 8 bases and V by 2 bases; bases with no gene match: 4. There are 13 residues in the CDR3. Germline-derived CDR1 and CDR2 are WSHSY and SAAADI. DNA for the CDR3: TGCGCCAGCAGTGAGGAGACAGGGGCGGGCTACACCTTC. This gives the protein CASSEETGAGYTF.

This clonotype occurred many times. The CDR3 is CASRPRLWGHSTDTQYF. In DNA form, the CDR3 reads TGTGCCAGCAGACCCCGTTTGTGGGGACATAGCACAGATACGCAGTATTTT. The chain recombines TRBV28 with TRBJ2-3; the D gene is possibly TRBD1 (6 bases). The germline V gene has CDR1 MDHEN and CDR2 SYDVKM. This CDR3 spans 17 amino acids. Trimming took off 6 bases at V and 0 bases at J, with 19 bases between the two ends.

In this sample, this clonotype turned up a few times. The chain links TRBV5-1 to TRBJ1-4; D is possibly TRBD1 (5 bases). Per germline, CDR1 SGHRS and CDR2 YFSETQ. The CDR3 is made up of 16 amino acids. V was trimmed by 1 base and J by 7 bases, leaving 17 bases between them. CDR3 in amino acids: CASSLSAGRGIEKLFF. The CDR3 DNA is TGCGCCAGCAGCTTGTCCGCAGGGAGAGGAATTGAAAAACTGTTTTTT. Full variable domain (missing parts from reference TRBV5-1 and TRBJ1-4): KAGVTQTPRYLIKTRGQQVTLSCSPISGHRSVSWYQQTPGQGLQFLFEYFSETQRNKGNFPGRFSGRQFSNSRSEMNVSTLELGDSALYLCASSLSAGRGIEKLFFGSGTQLSVL.

This clonotype was counted many times. This chain uses TRBV6-1 with TRBJ2-1, with a weak D call TRBD1 (5 bases). CDR1 and CDR2 from the germline V gene are MNHNS and SASEGT. V was shortened by 8 bases and J by 8 bases, with 22 bases between the two germline ends. There are 15 residues in the CDR3. In DNA, the CDR3 is TGTGCCAGCCGCAGGGAAGGTGGCCAATGGCATGAGCAGTTCTTC. It encodes CASRREGGQWHEQFF.

This clonotype was counted ten times or more. This chain uses TRBV28 with TRBJ2-2, with D hard to call. CDR1 is MDHEN, CDR2 SYDVKM, per germline. With 4 bases removed from V and 2 bases from J, the gap between germline ends came to 11 bases. There are 15 residues in the CDR3. In nucleotides, the CDR3 is TGTGCCAGCAGTTCCATCGGCGTAAACACCGGGGAGCTGTTTTTT. Its translation is CASSSIGVNTGELFF.

This clonotype was seen many times. This chain uses TRBV28 with TRBJ2-4; 9 nucleotides agree with TRBD1. The trim removed 7 bases at V and 6 bases at J, leaving 4 bases unmatched. The CDR3 has 13 residues. The germline V gene encodes CDR1 MDHEN and CDR2 SYDVKM. This chain's CDR3 is CASTTGQGNIQYF. CDR3 sequence (DNA): TGTGCCAGCACTACGGGACAGGGAAACATTCAGTACTTC.

The V and J genes are TRBV3-1 and TRBJ2-1, with TRBD1 matching over 9 bases. The CDR3 is 16 amino acids. Germline loops: CDR1 LGHDT, CDR2 YNNKEL (reference sequence). The ends lost 4 bases at V and 4 bases at J; junction bases unmatched: 8. The CDR3 bases are TGTGCCAGCAGCCCCCTCGTAGGACAGGGGTACAATGAGCAGTTCTTC. Residues: CASSPLVGQGYNEQFF.

This clonotype was counted a few times. The rearrangement joins TRBV3-1 to TRBJ2-1, with D perhaps matching TRBD1 (6 bases). Trimming shortened V by 0 bases and J by 9 bases, and 15 bases separated the two germline ends. CDR1 and CDR2 (germline): LGHDT, YNNKEL (reference sequence). CDR3 size: 15 residues. The CDR3 loop reads CASSQELTGSVEQFF. The CDR3 nucleotides read TGTGCCAGCAGCCAAGAACTGACAGGAAGTGTTGAGCAGTTCTTC.

This clonotype was counted at least ten times. V and J are TRBV28 and TRBJ2-3, with D perhaps being TRBD1 or TRBD2 (6 bases each). V shed 8 bases and J shed 1 base, with 16 bases lying between them. CDR3 size: 15 residues. Looked up from germline, CDR1 is MDHEN and CDR2 is SYDVKM. As DNA, the CDR3 is TGTGCCAGCTCACGTCCGGAGGGGGGCACAGATACGCAGTATTTT. Its translation is CASSRPEGGTDTQYF. The variable domain in full, with the rest retrieved from reference TRBV28 and TRBJ2-3, is DVKVTQSSRYLVKRTGEKVFLECVQDMDHENMFWYRQDPGLGLRLIYFSYDVKMKEKGDIPEGYSVSREKKERFSLILESASTNQTSMYLCASSRPEGGTDTQYFGPGTRLTVL.

There are a few counts of this clonotype. V usage is TRBV5-1 and J usage is TRBJ1-1, with TRBD1 matching 7 bases. There are 14 residues in the CDR3. CDR1 is SGHRS and CDR2 is YFSETQ in the germline V gene. V shed 4 bases and J 4 bases; nucleotides not matched to a gene: 7. The CDR3 reads CASSRQGLGTEAFF. The CDR3 DNA reads as TGCGCCAGCAGCAGACAGGGACTGGGCACTGAAGCTTTCTTT.

This clonotype has only a few counts. The chain joins TRBV18 to TRBJ1-5, with D perhaps TRBD1 (5 bases). Germline CDR1 is KGHSH and CDR2 is LQKENI. The CDR3 has 14 amino acids. Trimming removed 0 bases at V and 6 bases at J, with 9 bases between. DNA of the CDR3: TGTGCCAGCTCACCACCGGGGGGGGTTCAGCCCCAGCATTTT. Its protein product is CASSPPGGVQPQHF.

The chain joins TRBV5-1 to TRBJ1-5; 7 nucleotides align to TRBD1. Germline V gives CDR1 SGHRS, CDR2 YFSETQ. The CDR3 has 16 amino acids. V shed 2 bases and J 3 bases; nucleotides not matched to a gene: 8. CDR3 nucleotide sequence: TGCGCCAGCAGCTTAGGAGGACAGGTCAACAATCAGCCCCAGCATTTT. As protein: CASSLGGQVNNQPQHF.

CDR3 sequence (DNA): TGTGCCAGCAGCGCTGTGACAGGGGGCACCGAGCAGTACTTC. It specifies CASSAVTGGTEQYF. The J gene is TRBJ2-7, the V gene TRBV11-2, with 10 bases matching TRBD1. Trimming removed 5 bases from V and 6 bases from J; junction bases left unmatched: 7. Germline CDR1 SGHAT, CDR2 FQNNGV. The CDR3 covers 14 residues.

This clonotype was seen repeatedly, ten times or more. V usage is TRBV2 and J usage is TRBJ1-1, with 7 bases that match TRBD1. This CDR3 is built from 13 residues. V dropped 10 bases and J dropped 1; count of bases not matched to a gene: 6. The germline V gene encodes CDR1 SNHLY and CDR2 FYNNEI. The DNA of the CDR3 is TGTGCCACATCCGGACAGGCGAACACTGAAGCTTTCTTT. Protein sequence: CATSGQANTEAFF.

V gene TRBV6-5 combines with J gene TRBJ2-1; weak D call: TRBD2 (6 bases). The CDR3 covers 17 residues. Trimming stripped 1 base from V and 8 bases from J, with 21 bases between. Germline CDR1 is MNHEY and CDR2 is SVGAGI. The CDR3 region is CASSYYMNGSGSYEQFF. DNA for the CDR3: TGTGCCAGCAGTTACTATATGAACGGGAGTGGGAGCTATGAGCAGTTCTTC.

This clonotype was seen many times. The rearrangement links TRBV24-1 to TRBJ2-3; D not resolved. Germline V gene data show CDR1 as KGHDR and CDR2 as SFDVKD. The V and J ends lost 4 bases and 5 bases respectively, with 12 bases between them. The CDR3 totals 14 residues. The CDR3 sequence is CATSDLQTGDTQYF. DNA for the CDR3: TGTGCCACCAGTGACCTACAAACTGGAGATACGCAGTATTTT.

This clonotype has a handful of counts. This chain joins TRBV12-3 or TRBV12-4 and TRBJ1-4; D gene unclear. This CDR3 is built from 15 residues. Trimming left V 7 bases short and J 3 bases short, with 15 bases between. The CDR3 region has the DNA TGTGCCAGCAAGCCGACGGGCGGGTCTAATGAAAAACTGTTTTTT. Translated, it gives CASKPTGGSNEKLFF.